The clone carrying this T cell receptor beta chain has at least ten counts. This sample is part of a study of CD8 T cells in ankylosing spondylitis. TCRdb re-derived calls from the 5' RACE reads in MiXCR, one entry per CDR3 protein. The table records approximately 240,000 distinct CDR3 sequences, 20% to 30% of them present only once. The length of the CDR3 is 14 residues. The V segment lost 2 bases and the J segment 0 bases; nucleotides outside the gene matches: 4. The V gene's germline CDR1 is GTSNPN and CDR2 SVGIG (reference sequence). The sample was blood, either unsorted or a sorted T cell fraction (not recorded which). V usage is TRBV30 and J usage is TRBJ2-7, with 7 nucleotides matching TRBD2. The source is a male donor with ankylosing spondylitis or in good health (not recorded which). The CDR3 sequence is CAWSPGTISYEQYF. The DNA of the CDR3 is TGTGCCTGGAGTCCCGGGACTATCTCCTACGAGCAGTACTTC.